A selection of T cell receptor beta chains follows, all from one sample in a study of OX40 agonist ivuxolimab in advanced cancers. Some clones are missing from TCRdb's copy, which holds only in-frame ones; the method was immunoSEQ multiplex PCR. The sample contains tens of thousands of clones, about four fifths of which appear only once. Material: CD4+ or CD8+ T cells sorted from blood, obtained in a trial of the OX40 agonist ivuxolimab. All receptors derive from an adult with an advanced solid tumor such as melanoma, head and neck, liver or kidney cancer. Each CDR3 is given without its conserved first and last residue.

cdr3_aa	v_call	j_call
ASSLGSTTNEKLF	TRBV7-2	TRBJ1-4
ASSLREPGLARSYEQY	TRBV28	-
SATGDQPQH	TRBV20-1	TRBJ1-5
SVKRGYREQF	TRBV29-1	TRBJ2-1
ASSETYQPQH	TRBV2	TRBJ1-5
ASSHPIAGGRYEQY	TRBV10-2	TRBJ2-7
ASSLFGGSNQPQH	TRBV27	TRBJ1-5
ASSEDGTPDNEQF	TRBV7-2	TRBJ2-1
ASSQGFTGGNEQF	TRBV4-3	TRBJ2-1
ASSPTLRQKRD	TRBV28	TRBJ1-5
AWSVGGLTEAF	TRBV30	TRBJ1-1
ASSYTGAYNQPQH	TRBV27	TRBJ1-5
ASSMYTDTQY	TRBV19	TRBJ2-3
ASSPTPDSRNTEAF	TRBV28	TRBJ1-1
ASSGSGVDTDTQY	TRBV10-1	TRBJ2-3
ASSPRRALYNEQF	TRBV9	TRBJ2-1
ASSQGRLAGGPSTDTQY	TRBV4-1	TRBJ2-3
ASSMLSNQPQH	TRBV19	TRBJ1-5
ASSIGVGTKETQY	TRBV19	TRBJ2-5
ASSSPPDGRTEAF	TRBV7-8	TRBJ1-1
ASSSSSGGRNEQF	TRBV19	TRBJ2-1
ASSLAEGLRKNIQY	TRBV7-9	TRBJ2-4
ASSAGANVLT	TRBV6-4	TRBJ2-6
ASSLLGSGVSSYEQY	TRBV28	TRBJ2-7
ASSLNMLAPTDEQF	TRBV7-3	TRBJ2-1